This TCR beta chain stems from a study of cytomegalovirus exposure and HLA in healthy donors. This clone was seen a few times. PCR used 60 Vbeta primers and 13 Jbeta primers. Sequencing was performed with immunoSEQ multiplex PCR; in TCRdb, only in-frame clones are kept and a portion is missing. The top ten hold less than 2% of the sample, which has some 120,000 clones, 55% to 75% seen once. Those who donated were healthy bone marrow donors. Germline-derived CDR1 and CDR2 are SNHLY and FYNNEI. The J segment lost 6 bases and the V segment lost 6 bases, leaving 9 bases of the junction unmatched. CDR3 length: 15 amino acids.

The J gene is TRBJ1-4, the V gene TRBV2, with 8 bases aligning to TRBD1. The specimen sequenced was PBMCs. This sequence originates from a man between 25 and 39 years old in good health and CMV-seropositive. The CDR3 loop reads CASSSRTGWDEKLFF. The CDR3, as DNA: TGTGCCAGCAGCTCCAGGACAGGGTGGGATGAAAAACTGTTTTTT.